This entry lists 10 T cell receptor beta chains sequenced from one sample in a study of T-cell reconstitution after alpha-beta-depleted transplantation in children. The authors prepared the TCRbeta library with unique molecular identifiers. MiXCR was run by TCRdb on the PCR reads, yielding one entry per CDR3 protein. The data contain about 980,000 distinct CDR3 sequences, about 31% of them singletons. The sample in question was PBMCs, mostly from graft donor cells, obtained 360 days after TCRalphabeta/CD19-depleted stem cell transplant. The origin of the receptors is a boy in the first two years of life who had a stem cell transplant for SCID, so the T cells may come from the graft donor.

The chain combines TRBV12-3 or TRBV12-4 with TRBJ2-7; weak D call: TRBD2 (5 bases). With 3 bases removed from V and 2 bases from J, the gap between germline ends came to 11 bases. The CDR3 extends over 14 amino acids. The CDR3 nucleotides read TGTGCCAGCAGTTTTGACGAGGGTCCCTACGAGCAGTACTTC. Translation: CASSFDEGPYEQYF.

The chain carries TRBV7-8 and TRBJ1-5, with 8 bases fitting TRBD1. There are 11 residues in the CDR3. Germline V gene sequence: CDR1 SGHVS, CDR2 FQNEAQ. With 5 bases clipped from V and 11 bases from J, the junction kept 2 bases outside the gene matches. CDR3 sequence reads: CASSATGAQHF. As DNA, the CDR3 is TGTGCCAGCAGCGCGACAGGGGCCCAGCATTTT.

This clonotype was picked up a small number of times. J is TRBJ2-3 and V is TRBV4-2; D is uncertain. CDR3 length: 16 amino acids. V gave up 1 base and J gave up 1 base, with 12 bases separating them. The germline CDR1 and CDR2 sequences are LGHNA and YNFKEQ. The CDR3 DNA sequence: TGTGCCAGCAGCCAAGGAGTTTCATTGGGCACAGATACGCAGTATTTT. It encodes CASSQGVSLGTDTQYF.

This clonotype has a handful of counts. The CDR3 loop is CASSPRTGTGSNYGYTF. The CDR3 DNA follows: TGCGCCAGCAGCCCCCGGACAGGGACGGGTTCTAACTATGGCTACACCTTC. The chain recombines TRBV4-1 with TRBJ1-2; TRBD1 matches at 8 bases. The CDR3 is made up of 17 amino acids. V was clipped by 4 bases and J by 0 bases; unmatched bases: 10. Looked up from germline, CDR1 is MGHRA and CDR2 is YSYEKL.

This chain links TRBV20-1 with TRBJ2-5; maybe TRBD1 (6 bases). Trimming shortened V by 3 bases and J by 7 bases, and 18 bases separated the two germline ends. The germline CDR1 and CDR2 sequences are DFQATT and SNEGSKA (reference sequence). CDR3 length: 14 residues. This chain's CDR3 is CSARVNRELGTQYF. The CDR3 nucleotides are TGCAGTGCTAGGGTGAACAGGGAACTCGGGACCCAGTACTTC.

This clonotype was observed at least ten times. The V call is TRBV10-3, the J call TRBJ2-7; D may be TRBD1 (5 bases). Trimming shortened V by 2 bases and J by 4 bases, and 15 bases separated the two germline ends. The CDR3 is made up of 15 amino acids. Germline V gene sequence: CDR1 ENHRY, CDR2 SYGVKD. The CDR3 coding sequence is TGTGCCATCAGTGAGGTAGAGACAGCTCCTTACGAGCAGTACTTC. Translation gives CAISEVETAPYEQYF.

The table lists this clonotype with a few counts. The rearrangement joins TRBV12-3 or TRBV12-4 to TRBJ1-4; the match to TRBD1 covers 9 bases. The CDR3 contains 15 residues. V lost 1 base and J lost 7; bases outside the gene matches: 4. The CDR3 loop reads CASSLVGTGSEKLFF. CDR3 nucleotides: TGTGCCAGCAGTTTAGTCGGGACAGGGTCTGAAAAACTGTTTTTT.

The chain couples TRBV28 to TRBJ1-2; TRBD1 matches at 8 bases. J gave up 8 bases and V 4 bases, and 9 bases lay outside the gene matches. The CDR3 extends over 14 amino acids. Looked up from germline, CDR1 is MDHEN and CDR2 is SYDVKM. The chain's CDR3 is CASSSHQGARGYTF. The CDR3 DNA reads as TGTGCCAGCAGTTCTCATCAGGGGGCTCGGGGCTACACCTTC.

This clonotype was observed a few times. The chain carries TRBV10-3 and TRBJ2-4, with no clear D. The CDR3 extends over 15 amino acids. Per the germline V gene, CDR1 is ENHRY and CDR2 is SYGVKD. With 10 bases removed from V and 0 bases from J, the gap between germline ends came to 16 bases. Written as DNA, the CDR3 is TGTGCCACGGCTTTAGACTGGGAAGCCAAAAACATTCAGTACTTC. Protein: CATALDWEAKNIQYF.

The chain joins TRBV6-2 or TRBV6-3 to TRBJ2-2; 9 bases agree with TRBD1. V lost 6 bases and J lost 4; bases outside the gene matches: 12. This CDR3 contains 17 residues. The germline V gene encodes CDR1 MNHEY and CDR2 SVGEGT. This CDR3 reads CASSYIPGQGFTGELFF. The CDR3 nucleotides are TGTGCCAGCAGCTATATCCCGGGACAGGGATTCACCGGGGAGCTGTTTTTT.